This TCR beta chain was sequenced for a study of cytomegalovirus exposure and HLA in healthy donors. Overall study context: Genotyping showed less than 85% of about 370 donors falling in the Caucasian-associated ancestry cluster.

Use of 60 Vbeta and 13 Jbeta primers characterized the PCR. Clones were read by immunoSEQ multiplex PCR, and TCRdb kept only the in-frame ones, dropping some. This repertoire shows 70,000 to 95,000 clones, around 80% found once; its top ten account for roughly 2%. The CDR3 length is 13 residues. Germline-derived CDR1 and CDR2 are MNHEY and SMNVEV (reference sequence). Deletions cut 4 bases from V and 3 bases from J, with 10 bases between. Concerning this clone: Its antigen is undetermined.

Study-level findings and limits: With DRB1 most and HLA-C fewest, TCR association rates differed between HLA loci in a later analysis. A later analysis by the authors found several of the most significant clusters apparently linked to common viral pathogens. An observed cluster of highly shared sequence variants was recorded as a likely sequencing artifact.

The clonotype comes from a man between 40 and 49 years old in good health and CMV-seronegative. The rearrangement joins TRBV27 to TRBJ2-7, with unresolved D. The sequenced sample consisted of PBMCs. The chain's CDR3 is CASSSPLLYEQYF. The CDR3 DNA is TGTGCCAGCAGTTCCCCCCTCCTCTACGAGCAGTACTTC.